A selection of T cell receptor beta chains follows, all from one sample in a study of blood T cell repertoires in COVID-19. TCRdb's table, derived via immunoSEQ multiplex PCR, lists solely in-frame clones and lacks some. This table holds hundreds of thousands of clones, approximately 86% found once. The specimen sequenced was peripheral blood. These receptors came from a woman in her thirties who had recovered from COVID-19. Both conserved end residues are part of each CDR3. A D gene is named only where the DNA matches it firmly. Rows give clone size only sometimes, using once, few, many, or a class for an expanded clone.

CDR3	DNA	D	size	V	J
CASSWRGLTEQYF	TGTGCCAGCAGTTGGCGGGGATTAACCGAGCAGTACTTC	.	.	TRBV27	TRBJ2-7
CASGRFGKYEQYF	TGTGCCAGCGGAAGGTTCGGGAAATACGAGCAGTACTTC	.	.	TRBV25-1	TRBJ2-7
CASSTPRDSHEQYF	TGTGCCAGTAGTACCCCTCGGGACTCCCACGAGCAGTACTTC	.	once	TRBV19	TRBJ2-7
CASSRNQGYAGELFF	TGCGCCAGCAGCCGTAATCAGGGGTACGCCGGGGAGCTGTTTTTT	.	once	TRBV5-1	TRBJ2-2
CATKRGLLSYNEQFF	TGTGCCACCAAAAGGGGGCTCCTCTCCTACAATGAGCAGTTCTTC	TRBD1	.	TRBV19	TRBJ2-1
CATSDSGSGNTGELFF	TGTGCCACCAGTGATTCCGGGTCGGGAAACACCGGGGAGCTGTTTTTT	.	.	TRBV24-1	TRBJ2-2
CASSSRALSTEAFF	TGTGCCAGCAGTTCCAGGGCCCTGAGCACTGAAGCTTTCTTT	.	.	TRBV28	TRBJ1-1
CASSSTNYGYTF	TGTGCCAGCTCCAGTACTAACTATGGCTACACCTTC	.	.	TRBV28	TRBJ1-2
CASSEIRDSYTEAFF	TGTGCCAGCAGTGAAATTAGGGACTCTTACACTGAAGCTTTCTTT	.	.	TRBV2	TRBJ1-1
CASNQGSYGYTF	TGTGCCAGCAATCAGGGGTCCTATGGCTACACCTTC	.	.	TRBV28	TRBJ1-2
CASSSGLSEQYF	TGTGCCAGCAGTTCGGGACTTAGTGAGCAGTACTTC	.	.	TRBV12-3/TRBV12-4	TRBJ2-7
CASSFAGGAQTQYF	TGTGCCAGCAGTTTCGCAGGGGGCGCCCAGACCCAGTACTTC	TRBD1	.	TRBV28	TRBJ2-5
CASGLALETQYF	TGTGCTAGTGGTTTGGCCTTAGAGACCCAGTACTTC	.	.	TRBV12-5	TRBJ2-5
CASSNSGTGAYEQYF	TGTGCCAGCAGTAACTCCGGGACAGGGGCTTACGAGCAGTACTTC	TRBD1	.	TRBV6-5	TRBJ2-7
CASSLGLAGATGELFF	TGTGCCAGCAGCTTAGGACTAGCGGGGGCCACCGGGGAGCTGTTTTTT	TRBD2	.	TRBV11-2	TRBJ2-2
CASSWGTGAGNTEAFF	TGCGCCAGCAGCTGGGGGACAGGGGCCGGGAACACTGAAGCTTTCTTT	TRBD1	.	TRBV5-1	TRBJ1-1
CASTGGSSYNEQFF	TGTGCCAGCACTGGCGGGAGCTCCTACAATGAGCAGTTCTTC	TRBD2	once	TRBV28	TRBJ2-1
CASSKGGQGAIGNYGYTF	TGTGCCAGCAGCAAAGGGGGGCAGGGGGCGATAGGTAACTATGGCTACACCTTC	.	.	TRBV21-1	TRBJ1-2
CASSIRLYSNQPQHF	TGTGCCAGTAGTATAAGACTTTATAGCAATCAGCCCCAGCATTTT	.	.	TRBV19	TRBJ1-5
CASTPWQGASGANVLTF	TGTGCCAGTACCCCCTGGCAGGGGGCATCTGGGGCCAACGTCCTGACTTTC	TRBD1	.	TRBV19	TRBJ2-6
CASGRGTGLSYNSPLHF	TGTGCCAGCGGGAGGGGCACGGGGCTCTCCTATAATTCACCCCTCCACTTT	.	.	TRBV5-6	TRBJ1-6
CASSFLAVSDTQYF	TGTGCCAGCAGTTTCCTCGCGGTATCAGATACGCAGTATTTT	.	.	TRBV28	TRBJ2-3
CASSLRGGTPGEKLFF	TGTGCCAGCAGTCTGAGGGGAGGTACTCCAGGCGAAAAACTGTTTTTT	.	.	TRBV6-6	TRBJ1-4
CASSYAGTTKNEAFF	TGTGCCAGCAGTTACGCCGGGACAACAAAAAATGAAGCTTTCTTT	.	.	TRBV6-5	TRBJ1-1
CASSYLVGDIQYF	TGTGCCAGCAGTTATCTGGTCGGGGACATTCAGTACTTC	.	.	TRBV12-3/TRBV12-4	TRBJ2-4
CASSRSRSQETQYF	TGTGCCAGTAGTAGGTCGAGGAGCCAAGAGACCCAGTACTTC	.	.	TRBV19	TRBJ2-5
CASSDPLQPDSGANVLTF	TGTGCCAGTAGTGACCCCTTACAGCCCGACTCTGGGGCCAACGTCCTGACTTTC	.	.	TRBV19	TRBJ2-6
CANRQESAGELFF	TGTGCCAACCGACAGGAATCCGCCGGGGAGCTGTTTTTT	.	.	TRBV2	TRBJ2-2
CASSHYEQYF	TGTGCCAGCAGCCACTACGAGCAGTACTTC	.	.	TRBV5-8	TRBJ2-7
CARVGTGEKLFF	TGTGCCAGGGTTGGGACAGGCGAAAAACTGTTTTTT	TRBD1	.	TRBV19	TRBJ1-4
CASSPDGGPRNTEAFF	TGTGCCAGCAGCCCTGACGGGGGGCCGAGGAACACTGAAGCTTTCTTT	.	.	TRBV5-6	TRBJ1-1
CASSLMGQGSQGGYTF	TGCGCCAGCAGCTTGATGGGACAGGGGTCCCAGGGGGGCTACACCTTC	TRBD1	.	TRBV5-1	TRBJ1-2
CASSVSGGFSYEQYF	TGTGCCAGTAGTGTGAGCGGGGGATTTAGTTACGAGCAGTACTTC	TRBD2	.	TRBV19	TRBJ2-7
CASSWEYNEQFF	TGTGCCAGCAGCTGGGAGTACAATGAGCAGTTCTTC	.	.	TRBV7-9	TRBJ2-1
CAWTTGNTEAFF	TGTGCCTGGACCACGGGAAACACTGAAGCTTTCTTT	.	.	TRBV30	TRBJ1-1
CASSWDRSQETQYF	TGTGCCAGCAGCTGGGACAGGAGCCAAGAGACCCAGTACTTC	TRBD1	.	TRBV5-6	TRBJ2-5
CASSLGVTEAFF	TGTGCCAGCAGCCTAGGGGTGACTGAAGCTTTCTTT	.	.	TRBV28	TRBJ1-1
CASSARTSGTFNEQFF	TGTGCCAGCAGCGCGCGGACTAGCGGGACGTTCAATGAGCAGTTCTTC	TRBD2	.	TRBV7-3	TRBJ2-1
CSVEGGRGGLYEQYF	TGCAGCGTTGAAGGGGGGAGGGGAGGGCTATACGAGCAGTACTTC	TRBD2	.	TRBV29-1	TRBJ2-7
CSVVESSRSYNEQFF	TGCAGCGTTGTAGAGAGTAGCCGATCCTACAATGAGCAGTTCTTC	.	once	TRBV29-1	TRBJ2-1
CASSYGQITEAFF	TGTGCCAGCAGTTACGGCCAAATCACTGAAGCTTTCTTT	.	.	TRBV6-2/TRBV6-3	TRBJ1-1